Listed below are T cell receptor beta chains from one sample, sequenced in a study of blood T cell repertoires in COVID-19. The data were produced by immunoSEQ multiplex PCR, yet TCRdb's version contains in-frame clones alone and is incomplete. This table holds roughly 46,000 clones, around 83% found once. Sequenced sample: PBMCs or T cells enriched from blood (not recorded which). The receptors shown here come from a woman in her forties or fifties who had recovered from COVID-19. Each CDR3 is given with its conserved first and last residue. A D gene is named only where the DNA matches it firmly. Clone size, where shown, is once, few, many, or a class for clones that have expanded.

clone size | J gene | V gene | D gene | CDR3 DNA | CDR3 protein
once | TRBJ1-6 | TRBV19 | - | TGTGCCAGTAGTCCCGGACAGATTAATTCACCCCTCCACTTT | CASSPGQINSPLHF
- | TRBJ1-1 | TRBV6-2/TRBV6-3 | - | TGTGCCAGCAGCCCGCATCAGGTTATGAACACTGAAGCTTTCTTT | CASSPHQVMNTEAFF
- | TRBJ2-1 | TRBV3-1/TRBV3-2 | TRBD1 | TGTGCCAGCAGCCCCTGGACAGGGGACGATGAGCAGTTCTTC | CASSPWTGDDEQFF
- | TRBJ2-6 | TRBV3-1/TRBV3-2 | - | TGTGCCAGCAGCCAAGCACTTGGGGGCGCTGGGGCCAACGTCCTGACTTTC | CASSQALGGAGANVLTF
- | TRBJ2-5 | TRBV7-2 | - | TGTGCCAGCTTGGGCGGGCCGGGGGAGACCCAGTACTTC | CASLGGPGETQYF
- | TRBJ1-1 | TRBV6-5 | - | TGTGCCAGCGGCCGGGAGCGTTCCACTGAAGCTTTCTTT | CASGRERSTEAFF
- | TRBJ2-7 | TRBV7-2 | TRBD1 | TGTGCCAGCAGCCCCGGGACAGGGGGATCCGAGCAGTACTTC | CASSPGTGGSEQYF
- | TRBJ1-5 | TRBV4-2 | TRBD1 | TGTGCCAGCAGCCAAGCTAGGACAGGGGAGGATCAGCCCCAGCATTTT | CASSQARTGEDQPQHF
- | TRBJ1-2 | TRBV7-2 | - | TGTGCCAGCAGCTCTAGACAGGCTGGTGGCTACACCTTC | CASSSRQAGGYTF
- | TRBJ1-1 | TRBV6-5 | - | TGTGCCAGCAGTTACTTCCCAGTTCCGAACACTGAAGCTTTCTTT | CASSYFPVPNTEAFF
- | TRBJ1-1 | TRBV5-6 | TRBD1 | TGTGCCAGCAGCAAGCGCCTAGACAGGGGTGGTTTGAACACTGAAGCTTTCTTT | CASSKRLDRGGLNTEAFF
- | TRBJ2-7 | TRBV7-2 | - | TGTGCCAGCACCTCTAGCGGGACAGGGGCTTACGAGCAGTACTTC | CASTSSGTGAYEQYF
- | TRBJ2-7 | TRBV15 | - | TGTGCCACCAGCAGAGATGTTTCATCAGGGACTGTATCCTACGAGCAGTACTTC | CATSRDVSSGTVSYEQYF
few | TRBJ1-6 | TRBV5-6 | - | TGTGCCAGCAGCTGGGGGGGTTCACCCCTCCACTTT | CASSWGGSPLHF
once | TRBJ1-1 | TRBV7-9 | - | TGTGCCAGCAGCTTAGTTCTCGGTCGGGCTGAAGCTTTCTTT | CASSLVLGRAEAFF
- | TRBJ2-3 | TRBV2 | TRBD2 | TGTGCCAGCAAAGGCGGGGGGGCTCGTACAGATACGCAGTATTTT | CASKGGGARTDTQYF
- | TRBJ2-7 | TRBV6-5 | TRBD2 | TGTGCCAGCAGAGGGCTAGCGGGAGACCGTAGGGAGCAGTACTTC | CASRGLAGDRREQYF
- | TRBJ2-1 | TRBV6-5 | TRBD1 | TGTGCCAGCAGTTCCCAGGGGACAGGGGGCAATGAGCAGTTCTTC | CASSSQGTGGNEQFF
few | TRBJ1-3 | TRBV5-5 | - | TGTGCCAGCAGCTTCGACACCAGTCGAGGGAACACCATATATTTT | CASSFDTSRGNTIYF
- | TRBJ2-3 | TRBV5-4 | - | TGTGCCAGCAGTCCCGCGGAGACGGATACGCAGTATTTT | CASSPAETDTQYF
- | TRBJ2-1 | TRBV7-2 | - | TGTGCCAGCAGCTTAGTGGGAGAACGGACTCAGTTCTTC | CASSLVGERTQFF
- | TRBJ2-1 | TRBV3-1/TRBV3-2 | - | TGTGCCAGCAGCCAAGGTTCAGGAGGACTGCTTAAGTTCTTC | CASSQGSGGLLKFF
- | TRBJ2-2 | TRBV28 | - | TGTGCCAGCAGTAAATCAGGGTCCCACACCGGGGAGCTGTTTTTT | CASSKSGSHTGELFF
- | TRBJ2-2 | TRBV19 | - | TGTGCCAGTAGTATAGACCGGGGGGAGCTGTTTTTT | CASSIDRGELFF
- | TRBJ2-5 | TRBV5-4 | - | TGTGCCAGCAGCTTATCCCCTGATATCGGGGGTAAGCAAGAGACCCAGTACTTC | CASSLSPDIGGKQETQYF
- | TRBJ1-1 | TRBV3-1/TRBV3-2 | - | TGTGCCAGCAGTCGTGTCGGCGGTGAAGCTTTCTTT | CASSRVGGEAFF
- | TRBJ1-1 | TRBV3-1/TRBV3-2 | - | TGTGCCAGCAGCCAAGATCTCGTGAGGGCTTTCTTT | CASSQDLVRAFF
- | TRBJ2-1 | TRBV7-3 | TRBD2 | TGTGCCAGCAGCTTAGGCGGGGGCTCCTACAATGAGCAGTTCTTC | CASSLGGGSYNEQFF
- | TRBJ1-1 | TRBV5-1 | - | TGCGCCAGCAGCTTGGTGGCAGGGGCTAGCACTGAAGCTTTCTTT | CASSLVAGASTEAFF
once | TRBJ1-2 | TRBV15 | - | TGTGCCACCAGCAGGGATAAGAGGGTTGGCGTTGGCGGGACCAATGGCTACACCTTC | CATSRDKRVGVGGTNGYTF